The 27 T cell receptor beta chains in this list originate from one sample, sequenced in a study of neoadjuvant anti-PD-1 for oral cavity cancer. TCRdb's copy holds only in-frame clones and misses some; the assay was immunoSEQ multiplex PCR. The table lists about 6,700 clones, roughly 50% of them singletons. The sequencing used tumor tissue, collected before nivolumab (anti-PD-1) treatment. The receptors derive from a person aged 35-80 years with oral cavity squamous cell carcinoma.

A word on this clone: The same CDR3 can be traced to other DNA sequences in this sample. The gene calls are TRBV11-2 and TRBJ1-1; 7 bases match TRBD1. CDR1 is SGHAT, CDR2 FQNNGV, per germline. There are 15 residues in the CDR3. V lost 1 base to trimming and J lost 4 bases; unmatched junction nucleotides: 6. As DNA, the CDR3 is TGTGCCAGCAGCTTAGGGGGAGGGGGCGGCACTGAAGCTTTCTTT. It codes for CASSLGGGGGTEAFF. Full variable domain (missing parts from reference TRBV11-2 and TRBJ1-1): EAGVAQSPRYKIIEKRQSVAFWCNPISGHATLYWYQQILGQGPKLLIQFQNNGVVDDSQLPKDRFSAERLKGVDSTLKIQPAKLEDSAVYLCASSLGGGGGTEAFFGQGTRLTVV.

V gene TRBV5-1 combines with J gene TRBJ1-4; 7 bases line up with TRBD1. This CDR3 has 15 amino acids. The germline V gene has CDR1 SGHRS and CDR2 YFSETQ. The junction had 5 bases not matched to a gene; V was cut back by 4 bases and J by 2 bases. The CDR3 DNA sequence: TGCGCCAGCAGCCTACAGGGGAGGACTAATGAAAAACTGTTTTTT. It specifies CASSLQGRTNEKLFF.

A few counts support this clone. The rearrangement uses TRBV7-3 and TRBJ1-6, with a weak D call TRBD1 (5 bases). Per germline, CDR1 SGHTA and CDR2 FQGTGA. Trimming took off 2 bases at V and 9 bases at J, with 14 bases between the two ends. This CDR3 has 15 residues. As DNA, the CDR3 is TGTGCCAGCAGCTTATCGAGAGGGGACGGTTCACCCCTCCACTTT. Protein: CASSLSRGDGSPLHF.

This chain connects TRBV7-2 to TRBJ1-1; D not resolved. V was cut by 5 bases and J by 4 bases, with 11 bases left in between. The CDR3 spans 13 residues. CDR1 is SGHTA, CDR2 FQGNSA, per germline. The CDR3 DNA reads TGTGCCAGCAGCAAGGAGAGAGTCACTGAAGCTTTCTTT. Amino acid sequence: CASSKERVTEAFF.

This clone rates as medium-sized. The V call is TRBV2, the J call TRBJ1-4, with D unclear. V was pared by 6 bases and J by 8 bases, with 19 bases between. This CDR3 is built from 15 residues. Per the germline V gene, CDR1 is SNHLY and CDR2 is FYNNEI. CDR3 amino acids: CASRIISAEDEKLFF. CDR3 bases: TGTGCCAGCAGGATTATAAGCGCAGAGGACGAAAAACTGTTTTTT.

The DNA of the CDR3 is TGTGCCAGCAGTTATAGGGGACAGGCTCACGAAAAACTGTTTTTT. This sequence encodes CASSYRGQAHEKLFF. The chain has TRBV6-5 and TRBJ1-4; 8 bases match TRBD1. The CDR3 loop spans 15 amino acids. Trimming removed 3 bases from V and 8 bases from J; junction bases left unmatched: 8. Per germline, CDR1 MNHEY and CDR2 SVGAGI.

The V and J genes are TRBV11-2 and TRBJ2-3, with D possibly called TRBD1 or TRBD2 (5 bases each). This CDR3 region has 16 residues. The germline gives CDR1 SGHAT, CDR2 FQNNGV. Trimming pared 5 bases from V and 7 bases from J, leaving 22 bases between. This CDR3 reads CASSPEIFRDPNTQYF. The CDR3 region has the DNA TGTGCCAGCAGCCCTGAAATTTTCCGGGACCCGAATACGCAGTATTTT.

This chain connects TRBV5-1 to TRBJ2-3, with D uncertain. Germline assignment: CDR1 SGHRS and CDR2 YFSETQ. CDR3 size: 12 residues. V lost 2 bases and J lost 4, with 5 bases in between. CDR3 nucleotides: TGCGCCAGCAGCTTCAGCGCAGATACGCAGTATTTT. Its protein product is CASSFSADTQYF.

The chain employs TRBV18 and TRBJ2-1; D is uncertain. The V end lost 3 bases, the J end lost 2 bases, and 20 bases lay between the germline ends. CDR3 size: 18 residues. Germline CDR1 reads KGHSH; CDR2 reads LQKENI. In DNA form, the CDR3 reads TGTGCCAGCTCACCTCTTGCAGGAGTTATTAATCCCTACAATGAGCAGTTCTTC. It encodes CASSPLAGVINPYNEQFF.

The V and J genes are TRBV9 and TRBJ2-7; 12 bases align to TRBD2. The CDR3 is 16 residues long. CDR1 is SGDLS, CDR2 YYNGEE, per germline. Germline trimming cut 0 bases from V and 2 bases from J; bases unmatched to any gene: 3. CDR3 protein: CASSVEASGGAYEQYF. In DNA form, the CDR3 reads TGTGCCAGCAGCGTAGAAGCTAGCGGGGGGGCCTACGAGCAGTACTTC.

This clone has just a few counts. This chain uses TRBV5-1 with TRBJ2-5, with D uncertain. The CDR3 totals 13 residues. V was shortened by 2 bases and J by 3 bases, with 8 bases between the two germline ends. Per the germline V gene, CDR1 is SGHRS and CDR2 is YFSETQ. The chain's CDR3 is CASSFTAEETQYF. In DNA form, the CDR3 reads TGCGCCAGCAGCTTCACTGCAGAAGAGACCCAGTACTTC.

The chain links TRBV10-1 to TRBJ2-1, with 9 bases fitting TRBD1. CDR1 and CDR2 from the germline V gene are WNHNN and SYGVQD (reference sequence). With V trimmed by 4 bases and J by 7 bases, 5 bases remained unmatched. The CDR3 is 14 residues long. The CDR3 region has the DNA TGCGCCAGCAGTGCGGACAGGGGAAGGAATGAGCAGTTCTTC. It specifies CASSADRGRNEQFF.

This clone has just a few counts. The chain links TRBV19 to TRBJ2-5; tentatively, D is TRBD1 or TRBD2 (5 bases each). This CDR3 region has 15 residues. Trimming removed 4 bases at V and 3 bases at J, with 15 bases between. Per the germline V gene, CDR1 is LNHDA and CDR2 is SQIVND (reference sequence). The CDR3 bases are TGTGCCAGTAGTAACCGCCCGGGGCTAGAAGAGACCCAGTACTTC. Protein sequence: CASSNRPGLEETQYF.

The V and J genes are TRBV19 and TRBJ1-1; D remains unclear. Trimming pared 5 bases from V and 11 bases from J, leaving 15 bases between. The CDR3 totals 12 residues. CDR1 is LNHDA, CDR2 SQIVND, per germline (reference sequence). Here the CDR3 DNA reads TGTGCCAGTAGTGCCTCGATCTATCAGGCTTTCTTT. It yields the protein CASSASIYQAFF.

This clone was seen a handful of times. The CDR3: CATGQRYEKLFF. CDR3 coding DNA: TGTGCCACAGGACAGAGATATGAAAAACTGTTTTTT. The chain joins TRBV10-3 to TRBJ1-4; D is perhaps TRBD1 (6 bases). V gave up 10 bases and J gave up 6 bases, with 12 bases separating them. This CDR3 has 12 amino acids. From germline, CDR1 is ENHRY and CDR2 SYGVKD.

This clone was picked up one time. V and J are TRBV6-5 and TRBJ1-5; D is uncertain. V was pared by 6 bases and J by 3 bases, with 15 bases between. CDR1 MNHEY and CDR2 SVGAGI come from the germline V gene. CDR3 length: 15 amino acids. The CDR3 region is CASSRYGRDNQPQHF. The CDR3 nucleotides read TGTGCCAGCAGCCGTTACGGACGGGACAATCAGCCCCAGCATTTT.

By sample fraction, this clone is large. This sequence joins TRBV5-6 and TRBJ2-7, with D unresolved. The CDR3 is 12 amino acids. Germline V CDR1 and CDR2: SGHDT, YYEEEE. V lost 4 bases and J 4 bases, leaving 9 bases between the germline ends. Here the CDR3 DNA reads TGTGCCAGCAGCCTAGAGGATTACGAGCAGTACTTC. It encodes CASSLEDYEQYF.

The chain is built from TRBV5-4 and TRBJ1-4, with TRBD1 matching over 7 bases. The CDR3 has 14 residues. The J segment lost 7 bases and the V segment lost 0 bases, leaving 3 bases of the junction unmatched. The germline gives CDR1 SGHNT, CDR2 YYREEE (reference sequence). In DNA, the CDR3 is TGTGCCAGCAGCTTGGGTCCAGGGGGTGAAAAACTGTTTTTT. Its translation is CASSLGPGGEKLFF. Full variable domain (remainder filled in from reference TRBV5-4 and TRBJ1-4): ETGVTQSPTHLIKTRGQQVTLRCSSQSGHNTVSWYQQALGQGPQFIFQYYREEENGRGNFPPRFSGLQFPNYSSELNVNALELDDSALYLCASSLGPGGEKLFFGSGTQLSVL.

This clone was detected only a few times. The rearrangement uses TRBV18 and TRBJ2-1, with 7 nucleotides matching TRBD2. After removal of 3 bases from V and 3 bases from J, the junction contained 5 bases not matched to a gene. The length of the CDR3 is 15 residues. Germline CDR1 reads KGHSH; CDR2 reads LQKENI. CDR3 loop: CASSPDTGGYNEQFF. In DNA, the CDR3 is TGTGCCAGCTCACCCGACACGGGGGGCTACAATGAGCAGTTCTTC.

The chain employs TRBV25-1 and TRBJ2-6, with 10 nucleotides matching TRBD1. CDR1 is MGHDK, CDR2 SYGVNS, per germline. V shed 6 bases, J shed 4 bases, and the junction held 12 bases outside the gene matches. The length of the CDR3 is 18 residues. The CDR3 DNA is TGTGCCAGCAGCAACCCCGGGACAGGGGCTCTGGGGGCCAACGTCCTGACTTTC. Translated, it gives CASSNPGTGALGANVLTF.

The gene calls are TRBV29-1 and TRBJ2-7; maybe TRBD2 (5 bases). The CDR3 consists of 13 residues. Trimming cost V 6 bases and J 2 bases, with 14 bases left between them. Germline CDR1 and CDR2: SQVTM and ANQGSEA. DNA of the CDR3: TGCAGCGTGGGAGACACGGAGACCTACGAGCAGTACTTC. This sequence encodes CSVGDTETYEQYF.

This clone was seen only a few times. The chain employs TRBV7-8 and TRBJ1-2; no definite D call. The germline gives CDR1 SGHVS, CDR2 FQNEAQ. The V and J ends lost 1 base and 6 bases respectively, with 12 bases between them. CDR3 length: 14 residues. CDR3 amino acids: CASSLGSTPDGYTF. In DNA form, the CDR3 reads TGTGCCAGCAGCTTAGGGTCTACTCCGGATGGCTACACCTTC.

This clone was seen more than once but under ten times. The gene calls are TRBV10-1 and TRBJ1-2; the D gene is possibly TRBD1 (5 bases). This CDR3 comprises 13 residues. In germline, CDR1 is WNHNN, CDR2 SYGVQD (reference sequence). Deletions cut 3 bases from V and 6 bases from J, with 11 bases between. CDR3: CASSDRQGDGYTF. The DNA of the CDR3 is TGCGCCAGCAGTGACCGTCAGGGAGATGGCTACACCTTC.

This clone has only a few counts. This chain links TRBV4-1 with TRBJ1-5, with TRBD1 matching 9 bases. V dropped 3 bases and J dropped 5; count of bases not matched to a gene: 2. This CDR3 contains 14 residues. Germline loops: CDR1 MGHRA, CDR2 YSYEKL. CDR3 amino acids: CASSHRTGDQPQHF. As DNA, the CDR3 is TGCGCCAGCAGCCATCGGACAGGGGATCAGCCCCAGCATTTT.

V usage is TRBV19 and J usage is TRBJ2-7, with a possible D match to TRBD1 (5 bases). This CDR3 comprises 14 residues. Germline V gene lookup returns CDR1 LNHDA and CDR2 SQIVND (reference sequence). V lost 1 base and J lost 2, with 9 bases in between. The CDR3 loop reads CASSIVGHPYEQYF. The CDR3 region has the DNA TGTGCCAGTAGTATAGTAGGACACCCCTACGAGCAGTACTTC.

The V call is TRBV5-1, the J call TRBJ2-1; possibly TRBD1 for D (6 bases). Germline V gives CDR1 SGHRS, CDR2 YFSETQ. The V end was cut by 4 bases, the J end by 1 base, with 12 bases between. The length of the CDR3 is 15 residues. Written as DNA, the CDR3 is TGCGCCAGCAGCCTAACAGGGTCGTCCTACAATGAGCAGTTCTTC. It translates to CASSLTGSSYNEQFF.

V usage is TRBV19 and J usage is TRBJ2-5; D is unresolved. There are 14 residues in the CDR3. CDR1 is LNHDA and CDR2 is SQIVND in the germline V gene (reference sequence). Trimming stripped 1 base from V and 9 bases from J, with 15 bases between. In DNA, the CDR3 is TGTGCCAGTAGTATAGCTGGTCGGGCGAGTCCCCAGTACTTC. Amino acid sequence: CASSIAGRASPQYF.